The 8 T cell receptor beta chains listed next were all sequenced from one sample in a study of control samples from healthy donors and cancer patients. The assay was immunoSEQ multiplex PCR, and TCRdb's table has in-frame clones only and misses some. Of around 55,000 clones detected, roughly 95% appear once; the ten largest clones hold about 1.1%. The specimen was blood. Receptor source: a woman aged 18-30 years in good health.

The CDR3 region has the DNA TGTGCCAGCGGGCAGGGGGAACCCTACACTGAAGCTTTCTTT. This encodes CASGQGEPYTEAFF. The chain combines TRBV6-5 with TRBJ1-1; 7 bases align to TRBD1. CDR1 and CDR2 (germline): MNHEY, SVGAGI. V dropped 8 bases and J dropped 3; count of bases not matched to a gene: 9. The CDR3 covers 14 residues.

The chain carries TRBV2 and TRBJ1-2; TRBD1 might be the D (5 bases). Germline V CDR1 and CDR2: SNHLY, FYNNEI. Trimming left V 3 bases short and J 8 bases short, with 13 bases between. The CDR3 consists of 13 residues. This chain's CDR3 is CASSDLQVGGYTF. The CDR3 coding sequence is TGTGCCAGCAGTGATCTACAGGTGGGAGGCTACACCTTC.

The chain uses TRBV30 and TRBJ1-1; D is possibly TRBD1 (6 bases). This CDR3 comprises 15 residues. V gave up 3 bases and J gave up 10 bases, with 24 bases separating them. Germline V gene data show CDR1 as GTSNPN and CDR2 as SVGIG (reference sequence). The CDR3: CAWRRQGGGMLGAFF. The CDR3 bases are TGTGCCTGGAGACGGCAGGGAGGGGGAATGCTGGGAGCTTTCTTT. Using reference TRBV30 and TRBJ1-1 for the parts outside the CDR3, the full variable domain is SQTIHQWPATLVQPVGSPLSLECTVEGTSNPNLYWYRQAAGRGLQLLFYSVGIGQISSEVPQNLSASRPQDRQFILSSKKLLLSDSGFYLCAWRRQGGGMLGAFFGQGTRLTVV.

The chain is built from TRBV6-5 and TRBJ1-1; D not certain. CDR3 length equals 14 residues. In germline, CDR1 is MNHEY, CDR2 SVGAGI. V was cut by 6 bases and J by 4 bases, with 15 bases left in between. CDR3 coding DNA: TGTGCCAGCAGGGCCTTGGAGAAAGGCACTGAAGCTTTCTTT. It encodes CASRALEKGTEAFF.

The V and J genes are TRBV7-8 and TRBJ1-3; D call uncertain. V lost 0 bases to trimming and J lost 0 bases, with 6 bases between them. Per germline, CDR1 SGHVS and CDR2 FQNEAQ. The CDR3 totals 15 residues. CDR3 sequence (DNA): TGTGCCAGCAGCTTAGCGCCGAGCTCTGGAAACACCATATATTTT. It codes for CASSLAPSSGNTIYF.

The chain joins TRBV7-9 to TRBJ1-1; D is uncertain. The CDR3 extends over 14 amino acids. Germline V lookup: CDR1 SEHNR, CDR2 FQNEAQ (reference sequence). Trimming pared 5 bases from V and 5 bases from J, leaving 15 bases between. CDR3 loop: CASSPKGQTTEAFF. The CDR3 DNA reads as TGTGCCAGCAGCCCCAAGGGTCAGACGACTGAAGCTTTCTTT.

The rearrangement links TRBV2 to TRBJ2-5; TRBD1 or TRBD2 may be the D gene (5 bases each). CDR3 length: 12 amino acids. The V and J ends lost 4 bases and 5 bases respectively, with 8 bases between them. Per germline, CDR1 SNHLY and CDR2 FYNNEI. The CDR3 region has the DNA TGTGCCAGCAGTGCAGAGGGGGAGACCCAGTACTTC. Translated, it gives CASSAEGETQYF.

The CDR3 here is CASSLPVSGNTIYF. CDR3 in DNA: TGTGCCAGCAGCTTACCAGTATCGGGAAACACCATATATTTT. The V gene is TRBV7-9, the J gene TRBJ1-3; D gene uncertain. V was trimmed by 2 bases and J by 4 bases, leaving 9 bases between them. The CDR3 has 14 amino acids. The germline V gene encodes CDR1 SEHNR and CDR2 FQNEAQ (reference sequence).